This T cell receptor beta chain originates from a study of cytomegalovirus exposure and HLA in healthy donors. Study results and limitations: The tendency of first-cohort TCR clusters to co-occur in the 90 to 150 validation repertoires emerged from a later analysis.

TCRdb keeps only in-frame clones here, not all; method: immunoSEQ multiplex PCR. This sample carries 100,000 to 150,000 clones, roughly nine tenths of them seen once, and the ten largest clones take about 4.3%. Trimming took 1 base from V and 2 from J; bases not matched to a gene: 4. Germline values: CDR1 LGHNA, CDR2 YNFKEQ. CDR3 length: 16 amino acids. Note on this clone: Its antigen is currently unknown.

The gene calls are TRBV4-2 and TRBJ2-5; the match to TRBD2 covers 10 bases. The TCR comes from a man between 18 and 29 years old in good health and CMV-seropositive. Source material: PBMCs. In DNA form, the CDR3 reads TGTGCCAGCAGCCAAGGTCCTAGCGGGGGTCAAGAGACCCAGTACTTC. Its translation: CASSQGPSGGQETQYF.